These T cell receptor beta chains were read from a single sample in a study of cytomegalovirus exposure and HLA in healthy donors. The method was immunoSEQ multiplex PCR; TCRdb's version includes in-frame clones alone and lacks a portion of them. The sample has about 190,000 clones; roughly 77% are singletons. The sequencing input was PBMCs. All receptors derive from a man aged 30-40 years in good health and CMV-seropositive. Each CDR3 is given with its conserved first and last residue. A D gene is named only where the DNA matches it firmly. The size entry is marked missing in some rows and otherwise reads once, few, many or a size class.

clone_size,v_call,d_call,cdr3_length,j_call,cdr3_aa,cdr3_nt
.,TRBV7-2,.,14,TRBJ1-5,CASSPDTSNQPQHF,TGTGCCAGCAGCCCAGACACAAGCAATCAGCCCCAGCATTTT
.,TRBV6-1,TRBD2,15,TRBJ2-7,CASRIQRGGSYEQYF,TGTGCCAGCAGGATCCAGCGGGGCGGCTCCTACGAGCAGTACTTC
.,TRBV6-6,.,16,TRBJ2-5,CASTLYSRLAGETQYF,TGTGCCAGCACCCTCTACTCAAGGCTAGCCGGAGAGACCCAGTACTTC
.,TRBV6-1,TRBD1,14,TRBJ2-7,CASSWDRVSYEQYF,TGTGCCAGCAGTTGGGACAGGGTATCCTACGAGCAGTACTTC
.,TRBV5-1,TRBD1,14,TRBJ2-1,CASSLGDRGGEQFF,TGCGCCAGCAGCTTGGGGGACAGGGGGGGTGAGCAGTTCTTC
.,TRBV29-1,TRBD2,15,TRBJ2-1,CSVKASGGSYNEQFF,TGCAGCGTGAAAGCTAGCGGGGGGTCCTACAATGAGCAGTTCTTC
.,TRBV4-3,TRBD2,17,TRBJ2-5,CASSSSGGGPGRETQYF,TGCGCCAGCAGCTCAAGCGGGGGAGGGCCAGGGAGGGAGACCCAGTACTTC
.,TRBV7-2,.,11,TRBJ2-1,CASSQLGEQFF,TGTGCCAGCAGCCAGCTAGGTGAGCAGTTCTTC
few,TRBV30,.,15,TRBJ1-3,CAWSVGLRAGNTIYF,TGTGCCTGGAGTGTGGGACTGAGGGCCGGAAACACCATATATTTT
.,TRBV19,.,16,TRBJ1-5,CASSMAEGRGDQPQHF,TGTGCCAGTAGTATGGCGGAGGGGAGGGGTGATCAGCCCCAGCATTTT
.,TRBV28,.,16,TRBJ2-7,CASSPPGRRGSYEQYF,TGTGCCAGCAGTCCTCCCGGCCGGCGGGGCTCCTACGAGCAGTACTTC
.,TRBV5-1,TRBD1,16,TRBJ2-5,CASSFPWTGGKETQYF,TGCGCCAGCAGCTTCCCGTGGACAGGGGGCAAAGAGACCCAGTACTTC
.,TRBV11-2,TRBD2,16,TRBJ2-3,CASSYGTSGFTDTQYF,TGTGCCAGCAGCTATGGGACTAGCGGGTTCACAGATACGCAGTATTTT
.,TRBV7-9,TRBD1,14,TRBJ2-5,CASSPGTGLETQYF,TGTGCCAGCAGCCCTGGGACAGGGCTAGAGACCCAGTACTTC
.,TRBV11-1,TRBD2,13,TRBJ2-7,CASSLGGSGEQYF,TGTGCCAGCAGCTTAGGCGGGAGTGGTGAGCAGTACTTC
.,TRBV28,.,13,TRBJ1-1,CASEQGFGTEAFF,TGTGCCTCCGAACAGGGTTTTGGCACTGAAGCTTTCTTT
.,TRBV29-1,.,14,TRBJ2-4,CSVEVGETGYIQYF,TGCAGCGTTGAAGTGGGAGAAACCGGGTACATTCAGTACTTC
few,TRBV15,.,17,TRBJ2-7,CATSRDSGSLSSYEQYF,TGTGCCACCAGCAGAGATTCCGGCTCACTAAGCTCCTACGAGCAGTACTTC
.,TRBV20-1,.,11,TRBJ1-2,CSARDTDAGTF,TGCAGTGCTAGGGATACAGATGCCGGAACCTTC
.,TRBV29-1,.,11,TRBJ1-1,CSVQMNTEAFF,TGCAGCGTTCAGATGAACACTGAAGCTTTCTTT
few,TRBV6-5,.,15,TRBJ2-7,CASSSLASGSYEQYF,TGTGCCAGCAGTTCCCTGGCGTCGGGTTCCTACGAGCAGTACTTC
.,TRBV6-5,.,16,TRBJ1-4,CASSYRTASTNEKLFF,TGTGCCAGCAGTTACCGGACAGCATCAACTAATGAAAAACTGTTTTTT
.,TRBV20-1,.,11,TRBJ1-6,CSLLGQESLHF,TGCAGTCTTCTGGGGCAGGAAAGCCTCCACTTT
few,TRBV2,TRBD2,13,TRBJ2-1,CASESLAGNEQFF,TGTGCCAGCGAGTCCCTAGCGGGCAATGAGCAGTTCTTC
few,TRBV28,.,16,TRBJ2-7,CASSFQATSSSYEQYF,TGTGCCAGCAGTTTCCAGGCCACCTCAAGCTCCTACGAGCAGTACTTC
.,TRBV30,.,12,TRBJ1-5,CAWSLFPEPQHF,TGTGCCTGGAGCCTCTTCCCGGAGCCCCAGCATTTT
.,TRBV5-6,TRBD2,14,TRBJ2-1,CASSTGLAVDEQFF,TGTGCCAGCAGCACGGGACTAGCTGTGGATGAGCAGTTCTTC
.,TRBV30,TRBD1,16,TRBJ2-1,CAWSVRGQGAYNEQFF,TGTGCCTGGAGTGTACGCGGACAGGGGGCCTACAATGAGCAGTTCTTC
.,TRBV30,.,14,TRBJ1-2,CAWSPGGDNYGYTF,TGTGCCTGGAGTCCGGGGGGAGACAACTATGGCTACACCTTC
.,TRBV7-9,.,15,TRBJ2-7,CASSLRRVGRDEQYF,TGTGCCAGCAGCTTAAGGAGAGTAGGGCGGGACGAGCAGTACTTC
.,TRBV4-3,TRBD1,14,TRBJ1-1,CASSQGTGFAEAFF,TGCGCCAGCAGCCAAGGGACAGGGTTCGCTGAAGCTTTCTTT
.,TRBV7-2,.,13,TRBJ2-5,CASSTDRQETQYF,TGTGCCAGCAGCACCGACAGGCAAGAGACCCAGTACTTC
.,TRBV29-1,.,12,TRBJ2-3,CSVAGAVDTQYF,TGCAGCGTTGCGGGAGCGGTAGATACGCAGTATTTT
.,TRBV25-1,TRBD1,15,TRBJ1-1,CASSGLWDRVDEAFF,TGTGCCAGCAGTGGCTTATGGGACAGGGTAGATGAAGCTTTCTTT
.,TRBV7-9,.,15,TRBJ1-1,CASSQQTVRNTEAFF,TGTGCCAGCAGCCAACAGACAGTAAGGAACACTGAAGCTTTCTTT
few,TRBV18,.,15,TRBJ1-3,CASSPLQDSGNTIYF,TGTGCCAGCTCACCACTGCAGGATTCTGGAAACACCATATATTTT
.,TRBV28,.,16,TRBJ2-5,CASSSEGGHTKETQYF,TGTGCCAGCAGTTCCGAGGGTGGGCACACCAAAGAGACCCAGTACTTC
.,TRBV6-1,.,13,TRBJ1-4,CASQTDRNEKLFF,TGTGCCAGCCAGACAGACAGAAATGAAAAACTGTTTTTT
.,TRBV7-2,TRBD1,14,TRBJ2-7,CASSKQGAVDEQYF,TGTGCCAGCAGCAAACAGGGGGCGGTCGACGAGCAGTACTTC
.,TRBV7-2,.,15,TRBJ1-6,CASSFSGTNNSPLHF,TGTGCCAGCAGCTTCTCCGGGACAAATAATTCACCCCTCCACTTT
.,TRBV25-1,TRBD2,17,TRBJ2-5,CASSRGGTSGSQETQYF,TGTGCCAGCAGTAGGGGTGGGACTAGTGGTAGTCAAGAGACCCAGTACTTC
.,TRBV7-6,.,13,TRBJ1-1,CASSPSWATEAFF,TGTGCCAGCAGCCCGTCCTGGGCGACTGAAGCTTTCTTT
.,TRBV5-1,TRBD1,15,TRBJ1-4,CASGRGTGDNEKLFF,TGCGCCAGCGGACGCGGGACAGGGGATAATGAAAAACTGTTTTTT